This T cell receptor (beta chain) appears in the sequencing data of a study of blood T cell repertoires in COVID-19. Study-level information: The United States, Italy and Spain were the sources of the acute and convalescent COVID-19 samples. T cells, B-cell-depleted T cells, or PBMCs supplied cDNA or gDNA.

Looked up from germline, CDR1 is SNHLY and CDR2 is FYNNEI. Trimming pared 7 bases from V and 0 bases from J, leaving 13 bases between. The CDR3 covers 15 residues. As originally analysed: Cell counts per sample came from amplifying reference gene primers. The method was immunoSEQ multiplex PCR; TCRdb's version includes in-frame clones alone and lacks a portion of them. V, J and clone size derive from that table, while D and trimming were established from the DNA sequence. Among about 160,000 clones listed, 84% were seen once. The source of this sequence is a man aged 35-49 years who had recovered from COVID-19. The chain employs TRBV2 and TRBJ1-3; unclear D gene. Material for sequencing was peripheral blood. Here the CDR3 reads CASNPRGSSGNTIYF. The CDR3, as DNA: TGTGCCAGCAATCCGCGGGGATCCTCTGGAAACACCATATATTTT.